This TCR beta chain was sequenced during a study of cytomegalovirus exposure and HLA in healthy donors (dated by TCRdb to 2015 to 2018). For the wider study: An earlier analysis of several hundred of the donors reported approximately 300 Gb of sequence data and 117 million unique TCR beta sequences obtained from about 179 million T cells. In an earlier analysis of roughly 600 of the donors, high-throughput TCR beta sequencing was used to judge whether each TCR beta V gene segment behaved as functional or pseudogenic. The T cell repertoires of 670 or so subjects were profiled by immunosequencing and related to cytomegalovirus serostatus. Across approximately 400 genotyped donors of the cohort, an average of approximately 200,000 unique TCR beta nucleotide sequences per donor were sequenced, and roughly 17% of those sequences were non-productive. High-throughput TCR immunosequencing, statistical association of individual TCRs with disease status, and machine learning were combined to predict cytomegalovirus infection status. A later genetic analysis used genome-wide SNP genotypes for about 65% of the roughly 700 donors, treating that subset as a discovery cohort. In a later analysis, previously published TCR beta repertoires from 550 to 700 donors were re-analyzed and high-resolution HLA genotyping was added so that TCR occurrence patterns could be studied. Alongside the repertoire data, information on donor age, sex, ethnicity and CMV serostatus was compiled. HLA typing covered class I and class II loci at four-digit resolution. Among the 398 genotyped donors, around 81% belonged to the genetic ancestry cluster associated with self-reported Caucasian donors. Roughly 5 DR-DQ haplotypes were handled as single units for association and clustering, since linkage in the cohort was strong. All discovery cohort repertoires had been generated on a single sequencing platform. Along with the approximately 670-subject first cohort, a separate validation cohort of around 110 different subjects was used. In the later analysis, no new phenotypic data were used to find candidate immune exposures; instead, reliance was placed on TCR beta sequences and their occurrence across donors. About 300 gigabases of sequencing data and tens of millions of unique TCR sequences were included in an early release covering around 650 HLA-typed donors. The study aimed to test whether cataloging public T cell receptors could reveal signatures of past pathogen exposure. The number of donors typed differed by locus, with 629-630 for A, B, C, DRB1 and DQB1, about 500 for DQA1, approximately 570 for DPA1, and approximately 470 for DPB1. Study-level results and caveats: A later analysis found that most CMV-associated TCR beta chains appeared HLA-restricted, with HLA associations seemingly driven largely by CMV exposure. Because HLA typing was unavailable for some donors at each locus, only the typed subset was used in association tests. According to a later analysis, TCR association rates differed among HLA loci, with DRB1 alleles showing the most associated TCRs and HLA-C alleles showing the fewest. Compared with the roughly 670-donor mean, donors in an Asian-associated ancestry cluster had fewer N-insertions in productive TCRs, according to a later genetic analysis. A group of highly shared sequence variants was considered likely to be a technical artifact of the sequencing pipeline. Across donors, most TCR sequences were observed very rarely, whereas some public TCRs were present in many individuals. According to the authors, the approach could potentially be generalized to other disease states and immunological phenotypes. Only TCR beta chains were sequenced in this cohort, and the absence of alpha or paired-chain data limited detectable features. The classifier was reported to diagnose cytomegalovirus status with high specificity and sensitivity in both the original cohort and the validation cohort. The only immune exposure information available for the cohort was CMV serostatus. A few of the identified cytomegalovirus-associated TCR beta chains were confirmed in vitro to be specific for cytomegalovirus antigens. The study gave a list of more than 150 TCR beta chains associated with cytomegalovirus. Broadly in line with IMGT annotations, most TCR beta V segments showed up in productive rearrangements about 87% or about 30% of the time in an earlier analysis of 450 to 600 of the donors. Because counts were too low, approximately 18 rarely observed V segments, including chromosome 9 orphons, were excluded from the earlier analysis of under 650 of the donors. Linkage disequilibrium might explain the correlated functional status among segregating V segments, but an unknown experimental factor could not be ruled out. In a later analysis, several top co-occurrence clusters were reported to appear linked to parvovirus B19, influenza, CMV and Epstein-Barr virus. An association between a missense DCLRE1C variant and V-gene and J-gene trimming of TCR beta chains was found in a later genetic analysis and replicated in an independent cohort. In a later analysis, HLA-associated TCR beta chains were found to be more clonally expanded and to have lower generation probabilities than equally common non-associated chains. When HLA alleles, especially DR and DQ, strongly co-occurred, TCR associations were difficult to assign to individual alleles. A further reported finding was that TCR beta sequences accurately predicted the HLA-A and HLA-B alleles for most subjects in the first cohort. The presence/absence analyses assumed that sequencing depth was roughly uniform across donors, and that assumption may not be true. A later analysis associated roughly 17,000 TCR beta sequences with specific HLA alleles at a false discovery rate of 0.05.

The cohort consisted of approximately 690 healthy bone marrow donors. Cohort members were all nominally healthy when sampled, although unrecorded immune exposures were likely present. The donor tested CMV seropositive and was one of the 289 seropositive cohort members. A peripheral blood sample was provided by each donor, and peripheral blood mononuclear cells were used for TCR beta sequencing. Genomic DNA was extracted from the blood cell samples with the Qiagen DNeasy Blood Extraction Kit. The receptor library was made with the immunoSEQ multiplex PCR assay. The multiplex PCR relied on a mix of 60 forward primers for TCR Vbeta segments and 13 reverse primers for TCR Jbeta segments. The CDR3 region of rearranged TCR beta genes was amplified from genomic DNA by a multiplex PCR assay. On the Illumina HiSeq System, the amplified TCR beta libraries were sequenced as 87-base-pair reads. Processing in the source paper ran as follows. A later analysis tallied 80 million to 95 million unique TCR beta chains across the 700 or so repertoires, and some 10 million of those chains were shared by two or more donors. To remove PCR and sequencing errors, raw reads were error-corrected and collapsed into unique sequences using a nearest-neighbor algorithm that merged closely related sequences. V, D and J gene segments were assigned by aligning CDR3 sequences to IMGT reference sequences. For a sequence to be retained, a match of at least six nucleotides to both a V gene segment and a J gene segment was required. Rearrangements were called productive when the CDR3 lacked stop codons and stayed in frame with V and J; all others were non-productive. Following IMGT convention, CDR3 was defined as the stretch from the second conserved V-encoded cysteine up to the conserved J-encoded phenylalanine. Sequences without an unambiguous match to a single V gene segment were excluded from the earlier analysis of about 600 of the donors. An earlier analysis of 450 to 650 of the donors called V segments functional above 56.7% productive rearrangements and segregating when the between-donor standard deviation exceeded 5%. A statistical classification framework was built to diagnose cytomegalovirus status from the catalog of TCR beta chain sequences. A later analysis assigned V and J genes by comparing TCR nucleotide sequences with IMGT/GENE-DB human TR gene sequences. In a later analysis, CDR3 sequences and most-parsimonious VDJ recombination scenarios were assigned using the TCRdist pipeline. In a later analysis, each TCR beta chain was defined by its CDR3 amino acid sequence together with its V-gene family, and reads lacking a unique V-gene family were excluded. To address suspected cross-contamination and a sequencing artifact, a later analysis removed approximately 600 highly shared, low-generation-probability nucleotide sequences. A later analysis calculated a clonal expansion index for each public chain from normalized within-repertoire ranks of inferred template counts. In a later analysis, generation probabilities were computed using a VDJ recombination model fitted to out-of-frame rearrangements, and the results were checked against IGoR. In a later analysis, hypergeometric tests were used to score TCR-TCR, TCR-HLA and TCR-CMV co-occurrence, with a repertoire-size bias correction applied to TCR pairs. A later analysis estimated false discovery rates by permuting HLA or CMV assignments 20 times. A later analysis grouped co-occurring TCRs with DBSCAN, adding TCRdist sequence similarity when clustering within HLA-allele-positive subsets. Co-occurrence clustering excluded repertoires with fewer than 30,000 or more than 120,000 public chains, plus five with anomalous nucleotide sharing. Here the immuneACCESS table is served through TCRdb, limited to in-frame sequences with V and J called. Missing clones are a known gap in these copies; in checked studies unresolved V genes cover under half, and the rest lacks a known reason. For V, J and clone size, that table is used; D and trimming come from the DNA. This sample's listing comprises over 50,000 clones. Jointly, the top ten make up 8.9% of the sample.

A note on this clone: Its recognized antigen is unknown.

Sequences were obtained from PBMCs. The receptor was isolated from a man in his forties or fifties in good health and CMV-seropositive.

The DNA reads as follows: TGTGCCAGCAGCCAAGTACAGGGGGGAAAACTGTTTTTT. The encoded protein is CASSQVQGGKLFF. The chain joins TRBV14 to TRBJ1-4, and TRBD1 aligns with 8 junction nucleotides. The cysteine opens and the phenylalanine closes a CDR3 of 13 amino acids. Of the read, only the CDR3 DNA is kept; its 39 bases are in frame from base 1. Based on the germline V gene, the CDR1 and CDR2 sequences are SGHDN and FVKESK. Here V drops 1 base and J drops 10 bases, and the junction holds 2 bases not matched to any gene.